The rows below give T cell receptor beta chains drawn from one sample of a study of cytomegalovirus exposure and HLA in healthy donors. Clones were sequenced by immunoSEQ multiplex PCR, and TCRdb holds only the in-frame ones, with some missing. The repertoire consists of about 120,000 clones, with about 78% occurring once and the leading ten covering roughly 8.2%. Sequencing input: PBMCs. These receptor sequences come from a woman in her thirties or forties in good health and CMV-seropositive. The CDR3 runs from the conserved cysteine through the conserved F or W. A D gene is named only where the DNA matches it firmly. The size entry is marked missing in some rows and otherwise reads once, few, many or a size class.

CDR3aa: CASSSQTGTYEQFF
CDR3nt: TGCGCCAGCAGCTCGCAGACAGGGACTTATGAGCAGTTCTTC
len: 14
abundance: -
v_gene: TRBV5-1
j_gene: TRBJ2-1
d_gene: -

CDR3aa: CASSLEGANWRPQHF
CDR3nt: TGTGCCAGCAGCTTAGAGGGGGCGAATTGGCGGCCCCAGCATTTT
len: 15
abundance: -
v_gene: TRBV7-2
j_gene: TRBJ1-5
d_gene: TRBD1

CDR3aa: CASSGEGPNYGYTF
CDR3nt: TGTGCCAGTAGTGGGGAGGGACCGAACTATGGCTACACCTTC
len: 14
abundance: -
v_gene: TRBV19
j_gene: TRBJ1-2
d_gene: -

CDR3aa: CASSDYRGAGGRNSPLHF
CDR3nt: TGTGCCAGCAGCGATTACAGGGGAGCGGGGGGGAGGAATTCACCCCTCCACTTT
len: 18
abundance: -
v_gene: TRBV7-9
j_gene: TRBJ1-6
d_gene: TRBD1

CDR3aa: CASNLNRGSNQPQHF
CDR3nt: TGTGCCAGTAATCTAAACAGGGGAAGCAATCAGCCCCAGCATTTT
len: 15
abundance: many
v_gene: TRBV19
j_gene: TRBJ1-5
d_gene: TRBD1

CDR3aa: CASRQSNQPQHF
CDR3nt: TGTGCCTCAAGACAGAGCAATCAGCCCCAGCATTTT
len: 12
abundance: -
v_gene: TRBV19
j_gene: TRBJ1-5
d_gene: -

CDR3aa: CASSAMGQGYEQYF
CDR3nt: TGTGCCAGCAGTGCTATGGGACAGGGATACGAGCAGTACTTC
len: 14
abundance: -
v_gene: TRBV2
j_gene: TRBJ2-7
d_gene: TRBD1

CDR3aa: CARSFTSQGNQPQHF
CDR3nt: TGTGCCAGAAGCTTTACATCCCAGGGAAATCAGCCCCAGCATTTT
len: 15
abundance: -
v_gene: TRBV5-3
j_gene: TRBJ1-5
d_gene: -

CDR3aa: CASSLFSGGEAFF
CDR3nt: TGTGCCAGCAGCTTATTCTCAGGGGGGGAAGCTTTCTTT
len: 13
abundance: -
v_gene: TRBV7-2
j_gene: TRBJ1-1
d_gene: TRBD1

CDR3aa: CASSPPLAGEEQYF
CDR3nt: TGTGCCAGCTCACCACCACTAGCGGGTGAAGAGCAGTACTTC
len: 14
abundance: -
v_gene: TRBV18
j_gene: TRBJ2-7
d_gene: TRBD2

CDR3aa: CASSSLGGNTEAFF
CDR3nt: TGTGCCAGCAGCTCCCTCGGCGGGAACACTGAAGCTTTCTTT
len: 14
abundance: -
v_gene: TRBV7-8
j_gene: TRBJ1-1
d_gene: -

CDR3aa: CASSPRLALNNEQFF
CDR3nt: TGTGCCAGCAGCCCCCGACTAGCCCTAAACAATGAGCAGTTCTTC
len: 15
abundance: once
v_gene: TRBV9
j_gene: TRBJ2-1
d_gene: TRBD2

CDR3aa: CASSLGQGDQPQHF
CDR3nt: TGCGCCAGCAGCCTGGGACAGGGCGACCAGCCCCAGCATTTT
len: 14
abundance: -
v_gene: TRBV4-3
j_gene: TRBJ1-5
d_gene: TRBD1

CDR3aa: CASSTRLAGGGDTQYF
CDR3nt: TGTGCCAGCAGCACCAGACTAGCGGGGGGTGGAGATACGCAGTATTTT
len: 16
abundance: -
v_gene: TRBV11-2
j_gene: TRBJ2-3
d_gene: TRBD2

CDR3aa: CASSLAVNTDTQYF
CDR3nt: TGTGCCAGCAGTCTAGCGGTGAACACAGATACGCAGTATTTT
len: 14
abundance: once
v_gene: TRBV6-5
j_gene: TRBJ2-3
d_gene: TRBD2

CDR3aa: CSVIQGTQIKHYEQYF
CDR3nt: TGCAGCGTGATACAGGGGACCCAAATTAAACACTACGAGCAGTACTTC
len: 16
abundance: -
v_gene: TRBV29-1
j_gene: TRBJ2-7
d_gene: TRBD1

CDR3aa: CASRGLSEAFF
CDR3nt: TGTGCCAGCAGGGGCCTGTCTGAAGCTTTCTTT
len: 11
abundance: once
v_gene: TRBV5-4
j_gene: TRBJ1-1
d_gene: -

CDR3aa: CSVEGGDLAQPYEQYF
CDR3nt: TGCAGCGTGGAGGGGGGGGACCTCGCACAGCCCTACGAGCAGTACTTC
len: 16
abundance: -
v_gene: TRBV29-1
j_gene: TRBJ2-7
d_gene: -

CDR3aa: CASRTGGGNYNEQFF
CDR3nt: TGTGCCAGCAGAACAGGGGGAGGAAACTACAATGAGCAGTTCTTC
len: 15
abundance: -
v_gene: TRBV11-2
j_gene: TRBJ2-1
d_gene: TRBD1

CDR3aa: CASSGQWNTEAFF
CDR3nt: TGTGCCAGCAGTGGACAGTGGAACACTGAAGCTTTCTTT
len: 13
abundance: -
v_gene: TRBV14
j_gene: TRBJ1-1
d_gene: -

CDR3aa: CASSRGTVRGANVLTF
CDR3nt: TGTGCCAGCAGCCGGGGGACAGTAAGAGGGGCCAACGTCCTGACTTTC
len: 16
abundance: few
v_gene: TRBV5-4
j_gene: TRBJ2-6
d_gene: -

CDR3aa: CASSLQGGGNQPQHF
CDR3nt: TGTGCCAGCAGCCTTCAAGGGGGGGGCAATCAGCCCCAGCATTTT
len: 15
abundance: -
v_gene: TRBV7-2
j_gene: TRBJ1-5
d_gene: -

CDR3aa: CASTSAGGGWDGYTF
CDR3nt: TGTGCCAGCACCTCGGCGGGGGGGGGCTGGGATGGCTACACCTTC
len: 15
abundance: -
v_gene: TRBV6-5
j_gene: TRBJ1-2
d_gene: -

CDR3aa: CASSSDRVSYEQYF
CDR3nt: TGTGCCAGCAGCTCGGACAGAGTCTCCTACGAGCAGTACTTC
len: 14
abundance: -
v_gene: TRBV7-2
j_gene: TRBJ2-7
d_gene: -

CDR3aa: CASSRTGNTEAFF
CDR3nt: TGTGCCAGCAGTCGGACAGGGAACACTGAAGCTTTCTTT
len: 13
abundance: -
v_gene: TRBV6-5
j_gene: TRBJ1-1
d_gene: TRBD1

CDR3aa: CASSRQGYGYTF
CDR3nt: TGTGCCAGCAGCCGACAGGGCTATGGCTACACCTTC
len: 12
abundance: -
v_gene: TRBV6-5
j_gene: TRBJ1-2
d_gene: TRBD1

CDR3aa: CASSPGGYGYTF
CDR3nt: TGTGCCAGTAGTCCCGGCGGCTATGGCTACACCTTC
len: 12
abundance: -
v_gene: TRBV19
j_gene: TRBJ1-2
d_gene: -

CDR3aa: CASSPLNNEQFF
CDR3nt: TGCGCCAGCAGCCCTTTAAACAATGAGCAGTTCTTC
len: 12
abundance: -
v_gene: TRBV4-1
j_gene: TRBJ2-1
d_gene: -

CDR3aa: CASSPGSGGGTEAFF
CDR3nt: TGTGCCAGCTCACCTGGCTCAGGGGGCGGCACTGAAGCTTTCTTT
len: 15
abundance: few
v_gene: TRBV18
j_gene: TRBJ1-1
d_gene: TRBD1

CDR3aa: CASRGGLSQPQHF
CDR3nt: TGTGCCAGTCGGGGGGGCCTAAGTCAGCCCCAGCATTTT
len: 13
abundance: -
v_gene: TRBV6-5
j_gene: TRBJ1-5
d_gene: -

CDR3aa: CASSLRRTEAFF
CDR3nt: TGTGCCAGCAGTTTACGGAGAACTGAAGCTTTCTTT
len: 12
abundance: few
v_gene: TRBV6-5
j_gene: TRBJ1-1
d_gene: -

CDR3aa: CSVRGFQETQYF
CDR3nt: TGCAGCGTTCGGGGATTCCAAGAGACCCAGTACTTC
len: 12
abundance: -
v_gene: TRBV29-1
j_gene: TRBJ2-5
d_gene: -

CDR3aa: CASSLDRVGGRETQYF
CDR3nt: TGTGCCAGCAGCTTAGATCGGGTAGGGGGAAGAGAGACCCAGTACTTC
len: 16
abundance: -
v_gene: TRBV11-2
j_gene: TRBJ2-5
d_gene: -

CDR3aa: CASSARTGGNTEAFF
CDR3nt: TGTGCCAGCAGCGCAAGGACAGGGGGAAACACTGAAGCTTTCTTT
len: 15
abundance: -
v_gene: TRBV7-2
j_gene: TRBJ1-1
d_gene: TRBD1

CDR3aa: CASSLLGAAQPQHF
CDR3nt: TGCGCCAGCAGCTTGTTAGGGGCGGCTCAGCCCCAGCATTTT
len: 14
abundance: -
v_gene: TRBV5-1
j_gene: TRBJ1-5
d_gene: -

CDR3aa: CASSLKGARTEAFF
CDR3nt: TGTGCCAGCAGTTTAAAAGGGGCGCGGACTGAAGCTTTCTTT
len: 14
abundance: -
v_gene: TRBV27
j_gene: TRBJ1-1
d_gene: -

CDR3aa: CASSVGQGGETQYF
CDR3nt: TGTGCCAGCAGCGTAGGACAGGGAGGAGAGACCCAGTACTTC
len: 14
abundance: few
v_gene: TRBV9
j_gene: TRBJ2-5
d_gene: -

CDR3aa: CASSADSLPGANVLTF
CDR3nt: TGTGCCAGCAGCGCCGACTCTCTCCCTGGGGCCAACGTCCTGACTTTC
len: 16
abundance: -
v_gene: TRBV9
j_gene: TRBJ2-6
d_gene: -

CDR3aa: CASSPGRSGNTIYF
CDR3nt: TGTGCCAGCTCACCAGGCAGATCTGGAAACACCATATATTTT
len: 14
abundance: few
v_gene: TRBV18
j_gene: TRBJ1-3
d_gene: -

CDR3aa: CASSLGVDRAYEQYF
CDR3nt: TGTGCCAGCAGCTTAGGCGTTGACAGGGCCTACGAGCAGTACTTC
len: 15
abundance: -
v_gene: TRBV11-3
j_gene: TRBJ2-7
d_gene: TRBD1

CDR3aa: CASKKGQSLTGELFF
CDR3nt: TGTGCCAGCAAGAAGGGACAGTCTCTCACCGGGGAGCTGTTTTTT
len: 15
abundance: few
v_gene: TRBV2
j_gene: TRBJ2-2
d_gene: TRBD1

CDR3aa: CASSPGQRDEKLFF
CDR3nt: TGTGCCAGCAGTCCGGGACAGCGCGATGAAAAACTGTTTTTT
len: 14
abundance: -
v_gene: TRBV2
j_gene: TRBJ1-4
d_gene: TRBD1